A single sample gave rise to the 11 T cell receptor beta chains below, sequenced in a study of cytomegalovirus exposure and HLA in healthy donors. 60 Vbeta and 13 Jbeta primers were used in PCR. Measured with immunoSEQ multiplex PCR; TCRdb has only the in-frame clones, and not every one. The sample lists about 140,000 clones, 70% to 85% occurring once. Material for sequencing was PBMCs. The receptors shown here come from a woman in her thirties or forties in good health and CMV-seronegative.

V is TRBV25-1 and J is TRBJ2-5; the D gene is possibly TRBD1 (6 bases). The CDR3 extends over 13 amino acids. Germline V gives CDR1 MGHDK, CDR2 SYGVNS. Trimming pared 3 bases from V and 5 bases from J, leaving 10 bases between. CDR3 nucleotide sequence: TGTGCCAGCAGTGATCCAAGGGGGGAGACCCAGTACTTC. Residues: CASSDPRGETQYF.

This clone has only one observation. CDR3 protein: CASSLGRGLMDEQFF. CDR3 DNA sequence: TGTGCCAGCAGCTTGGGTAGGGGCCTTATGGATGAGCAGTTCTTC. The V and J genes are TRBV5-5 and TRBJ2-1; D perhaps matches TRBD1 (5 bases). There are 15 residues in the CDR3. Germline V gives CDR1 SGHKS, CDR2 YYEKEE (reference sequence). Trimming removed 0 bases at V and 8 bases at J, with 15 bases between.

The chain uses TRBV28 and TRBJ1-5; D remains unclear. Germline-derived CDR1 and CDR2 are MDHEN and SYDVKM. The CDR3 is 13 residues long. Trimming took off 6 bases at V and 0 bases at J, with 6 bases between the two ends. As DNA, the CDR3 is TGTGCCAGCAGCCGCGATAGCAATCAGCCCCAGCATTTT. Translated: CASSRDSNQPQHF. Combining the CDR3 with reference TRBV28 and TRBJ1-5 gives the whole variable domain DVKVTQSSRYLVKRTGEKVFLECVQDMDHENMFWYRQDPGLGLRLIYFSYDVKMKEKGDIPEGYSVSREKKERFSLILESASTNQTSMYLCASSRDSNQPQHFGDGTRLSIL.

Comment on this clone: The sample has other DNA sequences that encode this CDR3 too. The CDR3 nucleotides read TGTGCCAGCAGTGAGGCGGTTAGCGAGCAGTACTTC. The encoded protein is CASSEAVSEQYF. The V and J genes are TRBV2 and TRBJ2-7; no definite D call. The CDR3 loop spans 12 amino acids. Looked up from germline, CDR1 is SNHLY and CDR2 is FYNNEI. V lost 3 bases and J 6 bases, leaving 9 bases between the germline ends. Using reference TRBV2 and TRBJ2-7 for the parts outside the CDR3, the full variable domain is EPEVTQTPSHQVTQMGQEVILRCVPISNHLYFYWYRQILGQKVEFLVSFYNNEISEKSEIFDDQFSVERPDGSNFTLKIRSTKLEDSAMYFCASSEAVSEQYFGPGTRLTVT.

This clone was seen only once. The chain uses TRBV28 and TRBJ1-2, with a weak D call TRBD1 (5 bases). V lost 7 bases, J lost 4 bases, and 16 bases lay in between. The germline V gene encodes CDR1 MDHEN and CDR2 SYDVKM. This CDR3 has 14 amino acids. The CDR3 here is CASNLDGHPYGYTF. CDR3 coding DNA: TGTGCCAGCAACTTAGACGGACACCCCTATGGCTACACCTTC.

The chain links TRBV29-1 to TRBJ2-1, with D possibly matching TRBD1 (5 bases). V was cut by 5 bases and J by 2 bases, with 16 bases left in between. The V gene's germline CDR1 is SQVTM and CDR2 ANQGSEA. This CDR3 has 15 amino acids. The DNA for the CDR3 is TGCAGCGTTTTGACAGCCGAGGCAACCTACAATGAGCAGTTCTTC. The encoded protein is CSVLTAEATYNEQFF.

This rearrangement joins TRBV7-9 to TRBJ1-1, with D unclear. The V and J ends lost 1 base and 1 base respectively, with 10 bases between them. Germline CDR1 is SEHNR and CDR2 is FQNEAQ (reference sequence). CDR3 size: 15 residues. CDR3 amino acids: CASSLVFTENTEAFF. The CDR3 coding sequence is TGTGCCAGCAGCTTAGTTTTCACAGAGAACACTGAAGCTTTCTTT.

This CDR3 is CASSQDTGGDSEAFF. Here the CDR3 DNA reads TGCGCCAGCAGCCAAGATACAGGGGGAGATTCTGAAGCTTTCTTT. The rearrangement uses TRBV4-1 and TRBJ1-1; TRBD1 agrees at 8 bases. V shed 0 bases and J 6 bases; nucleotides not matched to a gene: 6. The CDR3 totals 15 residues. Germline V gene sequence: CDR1 MGHRA, CDR2 YSYEKL.

This chain connects TRBV7-8 to TRBJ2-1, with D possibly being TRBD2 (6 bases). The ends were cut back, 3 bases at V and 1 base at J, with 10 bases in the middle. This CDR3 has 15 amino acids. In germline, CDR1 is SGHVS, CDR2 FQNEAQ. The chain's CDR3 is CASSFDGSSYNEQFF. CDR3 DNA: TGTGCCAGCAGCTTTGACGGGAGTTCCTACAATGAGCAGTTCTTC.

The rearrangement links TRBV19 to TRBJ1-2; D might be TRBD1 (5 bases). The CDR3 consists of 14 residues. Trimming removed 4 bases at V and 0 bases at J, with 9 bases between. Germline CDR1 is LNHDA and CDR2 is SQIVND (reference sequence). Here the CDR3 DNA reads TGTGCCAGTAGTAAGACAGCCGCTAACTATGGCTACACCTTC. Translation gives CASSKTAANYGYTF.

CDR3 nucleotide sequence: TGTGCCAGTAGTATATTTTTTCGGGGGATGACTGAAGCTTTCTTT. Translating gives CASSIFFRGMTEAFF. The chain links TRBV19 to TRBJ1-1; possibly TRBD1 for D (5 bases). CDR3 length equals 15 residues. Germline V CDR1 and CDR2: LNHDA, SQIVND (reference sequence). Trimming stripped 2 bases from V and 5 bases from J, with 15 bases between.